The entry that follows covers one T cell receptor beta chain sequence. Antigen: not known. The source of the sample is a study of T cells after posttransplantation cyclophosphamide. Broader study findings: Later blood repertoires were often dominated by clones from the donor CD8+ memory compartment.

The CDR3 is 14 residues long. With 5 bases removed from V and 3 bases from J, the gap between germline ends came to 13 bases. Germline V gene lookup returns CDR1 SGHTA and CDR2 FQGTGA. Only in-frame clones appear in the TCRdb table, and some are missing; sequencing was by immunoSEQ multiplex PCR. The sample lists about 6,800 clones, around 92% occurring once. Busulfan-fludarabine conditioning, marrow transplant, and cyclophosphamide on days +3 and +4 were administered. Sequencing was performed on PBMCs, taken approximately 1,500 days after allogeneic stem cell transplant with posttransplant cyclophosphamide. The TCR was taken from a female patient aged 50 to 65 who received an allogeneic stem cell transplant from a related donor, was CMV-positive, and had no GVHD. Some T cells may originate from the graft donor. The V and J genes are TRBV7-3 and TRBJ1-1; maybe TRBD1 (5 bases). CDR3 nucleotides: TGTGCCAGCAGCCAAATGACAGTGTACACTGAAGCTTTCTTT. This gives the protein CASSQMTVYTEAFF. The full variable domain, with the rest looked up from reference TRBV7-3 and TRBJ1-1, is GAGVSQTPSNKVTEKGKYVELRCDPISGHTALYWYRQSLGQGPEFLIYFQGTGAADDSGLPNDRFFAVRPEGSVSTLKIQRTERGDSAVYLCASSQMTVYTEAFFGQGTRLTVV.